This T cell receptor (beta chain) derives from a study of cytomegalovirus exposure and HLA in healthy donors. Whole-study results and caveats: Other equally common chains were less clonally expanded than HLA-associated TCR beta chains, a later analysis showed.

Germline values: CDR1 SGHTA, CDR2 FQGNSA. This CDR3 region has 14 residues. V was pared by 6 bases and J by 0 bases, with 10 bases between. The PCR made use of 60 Vbeta and 13 Jbeta primers. Assay: immunoSEQ multiplex PCR; the TCRdb copy retains only in-frame clones and omits some. The data contain about 160,000 clones, over 75% of them seen just once; the ten biggest clones take up about 1.4%. This clone was seen only once. What it binds is not known. The clonotype originates from a woman aged 25 to 45 in good health and CMV-seronegative. This chain links TRBV7-2 with TRBJ2-3; D is possibly TRBD1 (6 bases). The sequencing sample was made of PBMCs. DNA for the CDR3: TGTGCCAGCAGTCCCCAGGGGAGCACAGATACGCAGTATTTT. Protein product: CASSPQGSTDTQYF. The full variable domain, rest sourced from reference TRBV7-2 and TRBJ2-3, is GAGVSQSPSNKVTEKGKDVELRCDPISGHTALYWYRQSLGQGLEFLIYFQGNSAPDKSGLPSDRFSAERTGGSVSTLTIQRTQQEDSAVYLCASSPQGSTDTQYFGPGTRLTVL.